The 24 T cell receptor beta chains below all came from one sample that was sequenced in a study of CD8 T cells in ankylosing spondylitis. Study-wide results and caveats: Made up of about eight highly homologous variants, a TCR beta motif appeared characteristic of ankylosing spondylitis blood.

These receptors' antigens are unknown. Each CDR3 protein gets one entry after TCRdb re-called the 5' RACE reads with MiXCR. The sample lists about 840,000 distinct CDR3 sequences, 10% to 15% occurring once. Sequenced: blood, either unsorted or a sorted T cell fraction (not recorded which). The receptors originated from a male donor with ankylosing spondylitis.

This sequence joins TRBV5-8 and TRBJ1-1; D possibly corresponds to TRBD1 (6 bases). CDR3 length: 15 residues. The V end lost 1 base, the J end lost 6 bases, and 16 bases lay between the germline ends. Germline V gene lookup returns CDR1 SGHTS and CDR2 YDEGEE. The CDR3 coding sequence is TGTGCCAGCAGCTTGAGTCGGGGGCGCAGGCCTGAAGCTTTCTTT. The encoded protein is CASSLSRGRRPEAFF.

In this sample, this clonotype turned up a few times. V gene TRBV12-3 or TRBV12-4 combines with J gene TRBJ2-3; 13 positions match TRBD2. This CDR3 spans 17 amino acids. After removal of 0 bases from V and 3 bases from J, the junction contained 3 bases not matched to a gene. CDR3 in amino acids: CASSLALGLAGTDTQYF. In DNA form, the CDR3 reads TGTGCCAGCAGTTTAGCCTTGGGACTAGCGGGAACAGATACGCAGTATTTT.

The rearrangement joins TRBV5-1 to TRBJ2-7; tentatively, D is TRBD1 (6 bases). The CDR3 runs 17 residues. V dropped 2 bases and J dropped 0 bases, with 18 bases sitting between them. Germline values: CDR1 SGHRS, CDR2 YFSETQ. The CDR3 DNA reads as TGCGCCAGCAGCTTTTCATTACAGGGCCGAAGCTCCTACGAGCAGTACTTC. It yields the protein CASSFSLQGRSSYEQYF.

This clonotype occurred many times. The chain uses TRBV5-1 and TRBJ2-5, with 7 bases aligning to TRBD2. Germline loops: CDR1 SGHRS, CDR2 YFSETQ. J gave up 3 bases and V 3 bases, and 8 bases lay outside the gene matches. The CDR3 is 15 amino acids. Here the CDR3 reads CASSSAGTTEETQYF. The CDR3 coding sequence is TGCGCCAGCAGCTCCGCCGGGACTACCGAAGAGACCCAGTACTTC.

This clonotype was detected only a few times. The CDR3 region is CAWDRENTEAFF. CDR3 bases: TGTGCCTGGGATAGAGAGAACACTGAAGCTTTCTTT. V is TRBV30 and J is TRBJ1-1; D not resolved. With 5 bases removed from V and 1 base from J, the gap between germline ends came to 8 bases. Germline-derived CDR1 and CDR2 are GTSNPN and SVGIG (reference sequence). The CDR3 runs to 12 residues.

This clonotype was seen only a few times. This sequence joins TRBV4-2 and TRBJ2-2; D unclear. Germline values: CDR1 LGHNA, CDR2 YNFKEQ. The CDR3 totals 16 residues. V dropped 4 bases and J dropped 0 bases, with 12 bases sitting between them. Written as DNA, the CDR3 is TGTGCCAGCAGCCCTCTGACTGTACCGAACACCGGGGAGCTGTTTTTT. Amino acids: CASSPLTVPNTGELFF.

V gene TRBV21-1 combines with J gene TRBJ2-3; TRBD2 is the table's D call, not checked against the DNA. TRBV21-1 is tagged as a pseudogene. The CDR3 spans 15 residues. DNA of the CDR3: TGTGCCAGCAGCAAGACTAGCGGGACTGTGGATACGCAGTATTTT. Amino acids: CASSKTSGTVDTQYF.

This clonotype was recorded a few times. The chain couples TRBV4-1 to TRBJ2-3, with 8 positions matching TRBD2. The CDR3 runs to 16 residues. After removal of 1 base from V and 2 bases from J, the junction contained 5 bases not matched to a gene. Germline V gene data show CDR1 as MGHRA and CDR2 as YSYEKL. CDR3 sequence: CASSQVGTRTTDTQYF. The CDR3 DNA is TGCGCCAGCAGCCAAGTCGGGACTAGAACCACAGATACGCAGTATTTT.

The rearrangement joins TRBV5-1 to TRBJ1-5; tentatively, D is TRBD1 (6 bases). The length of the CDR3 is 14 residues. The germline CDR1 and CDR2 sequences are SGHRS and YFSETQ. The V end lost 0 bases, the J end lost 7 bases, and 11 bases lay between the germline ends. The CDR3 nucleotides are TGCGCCAGCAGCTTGGATAATAGGGGGCAGCCCCAGCATTTT. Translating it yields CASSLDNRGQPQHF. The whole variable domain, filled in from reference TRBV5-1 and TRBJ1-5, reads KAGVTQTPRYLIKTRGQQVTLSCSPISGHRSVSWYQQTPGQGLQFLFEYFSETQRNKGNFPGRFSGRQFSNSRSEMNVSTLELGDSALYLCASSLDNRGQPQHFGDGTRLSIL.

The chain links TRBV15 to TRBJ2-2; D is unresolved. With 0 bases removed from V and 8 bases from J, the gap between germline ends came to 13 bases. The germline CDR1 and CDR2 sequences are LNHNV and YYDKDF (reference sequence). The CDR3 length is 15 residues. The CDR3, as DNA: TGTGCCACCAGCAGAGACGGCAACCTCCCTGGGGAGCTGTTTTTT. Amino acids: CATSRDGNLPGELFF.

This clonotype came up a few times. The chain uses TRBV3-1 and TRBJ1-1; D gene uncertain. V gave up 2 bases and J gave up 11 bases, with 18 bases separating them. The CDR3 contains 14 residues. Looked up from germline, CDR1 is LGHDT and CDR2 is YNNKEL (reference sequence). CDR3 loop: CASSQLGAGGWAFF. CDR3 sequence (DNA): TGTGCCAGCAGCCAATTGGGAGCGGGTGGTTGGGCTTTCTTT. The entire variable domain, with the rest obtained from reference TRBV3-1 and TRBJ1-1, is as follows: DTAVSQTPKYLVTQMGNDKSIKCEQNLGHDTMYWYKQDSKKFLKIMFSYNNKELIINETVPNRFSPKSPDKAHLNLHINSLELGDSAVYFCASSQLGAGGWAFFGQGTRLTVV.

The chain combines TRBV13 with TRBJ2-1, with D maybe TRBD2 (5 bases). CDR3 length: 15 amino acids. CDR1 PRHDT and CDR2 FYEKMQ come from the germline V gene (reference sequence). The ends were cut back, 5 bases at V and 6 bases at J, with 17 bases in the middle. The CDR3 here is CASSRRGAVVNEQFF. In nucleotides, the CDR3 is TGTGCCAGCAGCCGCCGGGGAGCTGTCGTCAATGAGCAGTTCTTC.

This clonotype was detected ten times or more. The chain carries TRBV7-9 and TRBJ2-1, with D perhaps given as TRBD1 or TRBD2 (6 bases each). The CDR3 is 16 residues long. Germline V CDR1 and CDR2: SEHNR, FQNEAQ (reference sequence). Deletions cut 2 bases from V and 5 bases from J, with 16 bases between. The CDR3 DNA follows: TGTGCCAGCAGCTTAACCCCCCCGGGGGCTCACAATGAGCAGTTCTTC. This translates into CASSLTPPGAHNEQFF. The whole variable domain, remainder taken from reference TRBV7-9 and TRBJ2-1, is DTGVSQNPRHKITKRGQNVTFRCDPISEHNRLYWYRQTLGQGPEFLTYFQNEAQLEKSRLLSDRFSAERPKGSFSTLEIQRTEQGDSAMYLCASSLTPPGAHNEQFFGPGTRLTVL.

The chain is built from TRBV5-1 and TRBJ2-7; the match to TRBD1 covers 9 bases. Trimming removed 5 bases from V and 5 bases from J; junction bases left unmatched: 5. Germline CDR1 is SGHRS and CDR2 is YFSETQ. The CDR3 runs 13 residues. CDR3: CASRGQGPHEQYF. CDR3 nucleotides: TGCGCCAGCAGGGGACAGGGCCCTCACGAGCAGTACTTC.

The gene calls are TRBV29-1 and TRBJ2-5, with 7 bases aligning to TRBD1. Trimming took 4 bases from V and 1 from J; bases not matched to a gene: 6. The germline V gene has CDR1 SQVTM and CDR2 ANQGSEA. The CDR3 length is 14 residues. CDR3 sequence: CSVVKGTVQETQYF. The CDR3 DNA sequence: TGCAGCGTTGTGAAGGGGACAGTCCAAGAGACCCAGTACTTC.

The table lists this clonotype with a few counts. This sequence joins TRBV9 and TRBJ2-3; 13 bases align to TRBD2. CDR1 SGDLS and CDR2 YYNGEE come from the germline V gene. This CDR3 contains 15 residues. Trimming took 3 bases from V and 6 from J; bases not matched to a gene: 4. CDR3 nucleotides: TGTGCCAGCAGCGGACTAGCGGGGGGTGGGGATACGCAGTATTTT. Translating it yields CASSGLAGGGDTQYF.

The DNA for the CDR3 is TGTGCCAGCAGCTTAGGTAGCGATGGTGAGCAGTTCTTC. Protein sequence: CASSLGSDGEQFF. This sequence joins TRBV11-3 and TRBJ2-1; D is perhaps TRBD2 (5 bases). CDR1 is SGHNT, CDR2 YENEEA, per germline. The CDR3 has 13 amino acids. Trimming removed 1 base from V and 9 bases from J, with 10 bases in between. Complete variable domain (other parts from reference TRBV11-3 and TRBJ2-1): EAGVVQSPRYKIIEKKQPVAFWCNPISGHNTLYWYLQNLGQGPELLIRYENEEAVDDSQLPKDRFSAERLKGVDSTLKIQPAELGDSAVYLCASSLGSDGEQFFGPGTRLTVL.

There are a few counts of this clonotype. The rearrangement links TRBV6-5 to TRBJ1-4, with D unresolved. The CDR3 is 15 residues long. Germline lookup yields CDR1 MNHEY and CDR2 SVGAGI. Trimming took off 0 bases at V and 4 bases at J, with 9 bases between the two ends. CDR3 nucleotide sequence: TGTGCCAGCAGTTACTCGGGAGCAATTAATGAAAAACTGTTTTTT. Protein: CASSYSGAINEKLFF.

The genes are TRBV5-1 and TRBJ2-3; TRBD2 matches at 12 bases. The CDR3 loop spans 15 amino acids. V shed 4 bases and J 5 bases; nucleotides not matched to a gene: 5. CDR1 SGHRS and CDR2 YFSETQ come from the germline V gene. In DNA form, the CDR3 reads TGCGCCAGCAGCCAATTACTAGCGGGGGGAGATACGCAGTATTTT. This encodes CASSQLLAGGDTQYF.

This clonotype was seen a handful of times. This chain joins TRBV5-1 and TRBJ2-7; D possibly corresponds to TRBD2 (6 bases). Trimming took off 2 bases at V and 6 bases at J, with 15 bases between the two ends. The CDR3 contains 14 residues. Germline loops: CDR1 SGHRS, CDR2 YFSETQ. The CDR3 region has the DNA TGCGCCAGCAGCTTAGCAGGGAGGAGTAGCGAGCAGTACTTC. Amino acids: CASSLAGRSSEQYF.

This clonotype was found a few times. The chain combines TRBV4-2 with TRBJ2-3; 13 positions match TRBD2. The CDR3 has 16 residues. Germline trimming cut 4 bases from V and 4 bases from J; bases unmatched to any gene: 5. Germline V lookup: CDR1 LGHNA, CDR2 YNFKEQ. The CDR3 DNA sequence: TGTGCCAGCAGCCCGACTAGCGGGGGGAGCCCAGATACGCAGTATTTT. Translated, it gives CASSPTSGGSPDTQYF.

J is TRBJ2-5 and V is TRBV5-4, with D unresolved. The length of the CDR3 is 14 residues. Germline V gene sequence: CDR1 SGHNT, CDR2 YYREEE (reference sequence). V lost 0 bases to trimming and J lost 1 base, with 7 bases between them. As DNA, the CDR3 is TGTGCCAGCAGCTTGGAGAGCACCCAAGAGACCCAGTACTTC. Its protein product is CASSLESTQETQYF.

The V and J genes are TRBV7-8 and TRBJ2-1; weak D call: TRBD1 (6 bases). Trimming took 4 bases from V and 7 from J, leaving 17 bases between them. The V gene's germline CDR1 is SGHVS and CDR2 FQNEAQ. The CDR3 has 15 amino acids. The CDR3 DNA follows: TGTGCCAGCAGCTCCTCAGGTTGGGGGCGGAATGAGCAGTTCTTC. It specifies CASSSSGWGRNEQFF.

This chain links TRBV5-1 with TRBJ2-5, with D perhaps TRBD1 (7 bases). Trimming took 4 bases from V and 4 from J, leaving 20 bases between them. The CDR3 totals 16 residues. CDR1 SGHRS and CDR2 YFSETQ come from the germline V gene. The CDR3, as DNA: TGCGCCAGCAGCGGAGTCAGGGGGGAGCTGGTAGAGACCCAGTACTTC. Translated: CASSGVRGELVETQYF.